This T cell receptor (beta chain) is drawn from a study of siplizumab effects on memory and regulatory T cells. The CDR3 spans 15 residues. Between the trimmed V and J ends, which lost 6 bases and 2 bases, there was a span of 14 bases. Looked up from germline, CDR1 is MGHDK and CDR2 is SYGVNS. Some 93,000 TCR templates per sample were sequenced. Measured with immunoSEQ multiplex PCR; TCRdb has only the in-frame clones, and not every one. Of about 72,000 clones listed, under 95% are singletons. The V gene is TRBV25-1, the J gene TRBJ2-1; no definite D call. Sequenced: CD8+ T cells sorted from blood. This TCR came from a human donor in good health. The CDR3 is CASSPSPSPYNEQFF. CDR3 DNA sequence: TGTGCCAGCAGCCCTTCTCCCAGCCCCTACAATGAGCAGTTCTTC.